This T cell receptor (beta chain) was identified during a study of neoadjuvant anti-PD-1 for oral cavity cancer. Described time point: after neoadjuvant nivolumab, at surgical resection. The V gene's germline CDR1 is SGHRS and CDR2 YFSETQ. The CDR3 totals 17 residues. V was pared by 0 bases and J by 6 bases, with 4 bases of the junction left unmatched. The protocol was immunoSEQ multiplex PCR, while the TCRdb copy is restricted to in-frame clones and leaves out a portion. This repertoire shows 63,000 or so clones, about nine tenths found once; its top ten account for 2.5% to 3%. The sequence derives from a person aged 35-79 years with oral cavity squamous cell carcinoma. This rearrangement joins TRBV5-1 to TRBJ2-2, with 14 bases that match TRBD2. The starting material was PBMCs, obtained after nivolumab (anti-PD-1) treatment. CDR3 nucleotides: TGCGCCAGCAGCTTGGTCATGGGACTAGCGGGAGCCGGGGAGCTGTTTTTT. Its protein is CASSLVMGLAGAGELFF. Based on the CDR3 plus reference TRBV5-1 and TRBJ2-2, the full variable domain is KAGVTQTPRYLIKTRGQQVTLSCSPISGHRSVSWYQQTPGQGLQFLFEYFSETQRNKGNFPGRFSGRQFSNSRSEMNVSTLELGDSALYLCASSLVMGLAGAGELFFGEGSRLTVL.